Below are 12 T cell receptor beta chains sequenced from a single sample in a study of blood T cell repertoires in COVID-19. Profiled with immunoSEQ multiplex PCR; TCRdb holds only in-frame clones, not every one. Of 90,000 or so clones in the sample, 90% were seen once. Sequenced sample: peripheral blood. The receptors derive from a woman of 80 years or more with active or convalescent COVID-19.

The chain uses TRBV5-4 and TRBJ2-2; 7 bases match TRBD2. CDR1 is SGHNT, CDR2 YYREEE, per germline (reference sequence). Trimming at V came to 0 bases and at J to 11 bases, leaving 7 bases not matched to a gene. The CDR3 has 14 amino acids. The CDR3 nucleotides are TGTGCCAGCAGCTTGGCGGGCGGGGGTGGAGAGCTGTTTTTT. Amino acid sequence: CASSLAGGGGELFF.

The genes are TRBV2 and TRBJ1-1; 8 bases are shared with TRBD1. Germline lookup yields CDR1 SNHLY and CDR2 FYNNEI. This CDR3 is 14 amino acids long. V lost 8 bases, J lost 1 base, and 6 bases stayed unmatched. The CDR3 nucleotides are TGTGCCAGCCTCGACAGGGGTAAGAACACTGAAGCTTTCTTT. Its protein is CASLDRGKNTEAFF.

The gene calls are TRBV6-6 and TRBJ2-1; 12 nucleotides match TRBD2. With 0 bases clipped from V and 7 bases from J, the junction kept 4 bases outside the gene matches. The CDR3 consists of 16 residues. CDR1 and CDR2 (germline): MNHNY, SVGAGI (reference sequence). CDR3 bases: TGTGCCAGCAGTTACTCGGGACTAGCGGGTGCAAATGAGCAGTTCTTC. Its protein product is CASSYSGLAGANEQFF.

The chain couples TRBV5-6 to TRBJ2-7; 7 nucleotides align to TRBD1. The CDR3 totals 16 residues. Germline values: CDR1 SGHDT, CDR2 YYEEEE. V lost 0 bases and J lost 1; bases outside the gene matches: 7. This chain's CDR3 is CASSLAGQDASYEQYF. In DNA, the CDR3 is TGTGCCAGCAGCTTGGCCGGACAGGACGCTTCCTACGAGCAGTACTTC.

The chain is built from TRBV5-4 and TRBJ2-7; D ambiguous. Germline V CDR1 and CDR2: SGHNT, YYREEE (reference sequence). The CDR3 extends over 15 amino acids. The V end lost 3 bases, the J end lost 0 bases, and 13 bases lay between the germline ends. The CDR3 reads CASSSGGSGSYEQYF. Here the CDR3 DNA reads TGTGCCAGCAGCTCCGGTGGTTCCGGCTCCTACGAGCAGTACTTC.

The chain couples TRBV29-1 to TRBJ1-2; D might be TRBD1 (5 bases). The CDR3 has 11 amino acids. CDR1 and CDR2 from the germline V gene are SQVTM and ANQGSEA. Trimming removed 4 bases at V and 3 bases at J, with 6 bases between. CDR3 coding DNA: TGCAGCGTTGTAGGGGACTATGGCTACACCTTC. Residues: CSVVGDYGYTF.

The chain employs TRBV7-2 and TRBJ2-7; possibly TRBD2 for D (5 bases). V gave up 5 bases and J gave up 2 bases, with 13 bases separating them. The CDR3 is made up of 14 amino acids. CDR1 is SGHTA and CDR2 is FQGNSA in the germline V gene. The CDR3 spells CASSPVSGAYEQYF. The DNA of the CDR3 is TGTGCCAGCAGCCCGGTCTCCGGGGCCTACGAGCAGTACTTC. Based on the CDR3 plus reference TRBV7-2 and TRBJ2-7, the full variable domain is GAGVSQSPSNKVTEKGKDVELRCDPISGHTALYWYRQSLGQGLEFLIYFQGNSAPDKSGLPSDRFSAERTGGSVSTLTIQRTQQEDSAVYLCASSPVSGAYEQYFGPGTRLTVT.

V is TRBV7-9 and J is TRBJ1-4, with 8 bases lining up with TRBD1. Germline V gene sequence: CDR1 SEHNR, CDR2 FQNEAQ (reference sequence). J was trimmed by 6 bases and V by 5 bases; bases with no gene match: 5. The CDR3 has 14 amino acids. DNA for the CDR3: TGTGCCAGCAGCCCATCGACAGGGGATGAAAAACTGTTTTTT. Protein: CASSPSTGDEKLFF.

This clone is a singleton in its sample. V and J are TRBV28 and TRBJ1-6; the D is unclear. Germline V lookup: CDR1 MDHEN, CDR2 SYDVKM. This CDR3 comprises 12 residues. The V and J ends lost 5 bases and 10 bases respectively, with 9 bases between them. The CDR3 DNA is TGTGCCAGCAGTGTCGAGGGATCACCCCTCCACTTT. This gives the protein CASSVEGSPLHF. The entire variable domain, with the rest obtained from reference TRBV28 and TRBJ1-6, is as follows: DVKVTQSSRYLVKRTGEKVFLECVQDMDHENMFWYRQDPGLGLRLIYFSYDVKMKEKGDIPEGYSVSREKKERFSLILESASTNQTSMYLCASSVEGSPLHFGNGTRLTVT.

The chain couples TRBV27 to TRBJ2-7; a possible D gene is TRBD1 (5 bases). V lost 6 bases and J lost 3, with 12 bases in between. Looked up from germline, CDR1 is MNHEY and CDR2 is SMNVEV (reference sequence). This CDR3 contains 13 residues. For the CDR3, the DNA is TGTGCCAGCAGACCGGACACCAGCTACGAGCAGTACTTC. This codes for CASRPDTSYEQYF.

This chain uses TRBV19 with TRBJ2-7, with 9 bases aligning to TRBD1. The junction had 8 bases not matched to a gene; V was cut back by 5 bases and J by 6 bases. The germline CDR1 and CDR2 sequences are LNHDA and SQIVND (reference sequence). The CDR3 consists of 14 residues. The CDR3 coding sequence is TGTGCCAGTAGTCCGGGACAGGGACGGGGCGAGCAGTACTTC. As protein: CASSPGQGRGEQYF.

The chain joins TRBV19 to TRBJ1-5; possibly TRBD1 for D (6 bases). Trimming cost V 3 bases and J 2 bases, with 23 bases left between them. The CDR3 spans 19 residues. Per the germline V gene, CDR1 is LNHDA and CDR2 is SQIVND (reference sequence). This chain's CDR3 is CASSMRPGVWDKGNQPQHF. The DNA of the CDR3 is TGTGCCAGTAGTATGCGACCAGGGGTATGGGACAAAGGCAATCAGCCCCAGCATTTT.